This T cell receptor beta chain was identified during a study of beta chain features in type 1 diabetes. V dropped 2 bases and J dropped 2 bases, with 11 bases sitting between them. There are 15 residues in the CDR3. Germline V gives CDR1 KGHSH, CDR2 LQKENI. What was sequenced were expressed TCRB transcripts, since all of the isolated RNA had been reverse transcribed. The data were produced by immunoSEQ multiplex PCR, yet TCRdb's version contains in-frame clones alone and is incomplete. The sample holds 250,000 to 300,000 clones, under 8.5% seen once. This receptor was taken from a woman aged 18-29 years in good health. The sequenced sample was central memory CD4+ T cells from blood. The rearrangement links TRBV18 to TRBJ2-3, with D maybe TRBD2 (5 bases). CDR3: CASSPTIAITDTQYF. The CDR3 DNA follows: TGTGCCAGCTCACCAACGATAGCGATCACAGATACGCAGTATTTT.